The subject of this entry is one T cell receptor beta chain. Its antigen remains unidentified. The data were obtained in a study of Graves' ophthalmopathy and Graves' hyperthyroidism. Study in general: Researchers obtained peripheral blood at initial diagnosis, before any treatment had begun.

General study results and limits: Ophthalmopathy progression prediction by the model yielded a sensitivity of approximately 71% and a specificity of just over 72%.

Using RNA transcripts, the TCR beta CDR3 regions were amplified. First-round RT-PCR relied on HTBI primers, and a second-round multiplex PCR came next. MiXCR, applied by TCRdb to the multiplex PCR reads, yields one record per CDR3 protein. The sample has about 380,000 distinct CDR3 sequences; 15% are singletons. The ends were cut back, 2 bases at V and 4 bases at J, with 11 bases in the middle. CDR1 and CDR2 from the germline V gene are MNHEY and SMNVEV (reference sequence). The CDR3 has 14 amino acids. In this cohort's terms, stable hyperthyroidism meant no ophthalmopathy by 18 months of follow-up. Sample: peripheral blood. V is TRBV27 and J is TRBJ1-2; D not resolved. This receptor was identified in a woman between 18 and 30 years old with stable Graves' hyperthyroidism. For the CDR3, the DNA is TGTGCCAGCAGTTTAGTCCCAGGTACCTATGGCTACACCTTC. Translating gives CASSLVPGTYGYTF.